This TCR beta chain was retrieved from a study of cytomegalovirus exposure and HLA in healthy donors. Germline CDR1 is MNHEY and CDR2 is SVGAGI. The CDR3 is 14 amino acids. With 6 bases clipped from V and 7 bases from J, the junction kept 9 bases outside the gene matches. This clone was found once. Its antigen is unidentified. Findings and caveats of the study: Later analysis identified a missense DCLRE1C variant that was linked to TCR beta V- and J-gene trimming. Investigators reported 150 to 200 TCR beta chains as tied to cytomegalovirus.

The PCR ran on 60 Vbeta and 13 Jbeta primers. Here immunoSEQ multiplex PCR was the method, and the copy in TCRdb shows in-frame clones only, minus some. Of roughly 160,000 clones listed, roughly 70% were seen once; the top ten hold approximately 2.8%. Sequenced: PBMCs. The sequence was obtained from a woman aged 25 to 39 in good health and CMV-seronegative. The chain employs TRBV6-5 and TRBJ1-1; 9 nucleotides agree with TRBD1. The CDR3 coding sequence is TGTGCCAGCAGACGGACTCGACAGGGGGTTGAAGCTTTCTTT. It encodes CASRRTRQGVEAFF.